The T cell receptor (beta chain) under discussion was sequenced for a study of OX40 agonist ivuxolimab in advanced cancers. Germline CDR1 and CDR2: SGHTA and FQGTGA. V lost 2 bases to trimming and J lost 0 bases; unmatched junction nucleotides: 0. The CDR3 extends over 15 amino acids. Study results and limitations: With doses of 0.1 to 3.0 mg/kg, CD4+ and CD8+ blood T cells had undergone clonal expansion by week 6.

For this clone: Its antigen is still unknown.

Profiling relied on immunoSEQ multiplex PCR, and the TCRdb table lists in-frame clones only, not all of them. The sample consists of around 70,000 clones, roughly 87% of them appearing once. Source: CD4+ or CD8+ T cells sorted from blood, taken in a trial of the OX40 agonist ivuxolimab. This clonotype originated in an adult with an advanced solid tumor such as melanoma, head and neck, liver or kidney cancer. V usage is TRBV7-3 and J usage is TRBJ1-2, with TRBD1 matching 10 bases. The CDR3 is CASSLGTGANYGYTF. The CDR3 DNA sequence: TGTGCCAGCAGCTTAGGGACAGGGGCTAACTATGGCTACACCTTC.